Ten or more counts support the clone carrying this TCR beta chain. A sample-barcoded 5' primer and a J-beta primer mix were used in a second PCR of roughly 7 to 11 cycles. Each CDR3 protein is one row after TCRdb ran MiXCR on the 5' RACE reads. The data hold approximately 680,000 distinct CDR3 sequences, with about 32% observed a single time. The data stem from a study of blood T cells in healthy people across ages. The amount of total RNA extracted per sample was at least 5.5 micrograms. The clonotype was recovered from a woman older than 75 in good health. Sequencing was performed on blood.

CDR3 sequence reads: CASMRTGGEQFF. The CDR3, as DNA: TGTGCCAGCATGAGGACGGGCGGTGAGCAGTTCTTC. The chain is built from TRBV6-2 or TRBV6-3 and TRBJ2-1; D is unclear. The CDR3 length is 12 residues. With 7 bases removed from V and 9 bases from J, the gap between germline ends came to 13 bases. CDR1 and CDR2 (germline): MNHEY, SVGEGT.